These T cell receptor beta chains were read from a single sample in a study of vaccination effects on CD4 cells after COVID-19. The protocol was immunoSEQ multiplex PCR, while the TCRdb copy is restricted to in-frame clones and leaves out a portion. Of some 68,000 clones in the sample, around 75% are singletons; the top ten hold 3.5% to 4.5%. These receptors lack a known antigen. The source was CD4+ T cells from PBMCs cultured with HCoV-OC43 spike peptides, collected before COVID-19 vaccination. The receptor source for this set is a human donor who received a COVID-19 vaccine. Each CDR3 is given with its conserved first and last residue. The order of the fields is J gene, V gene, CDR3 protein.

TRBJ1-5	TRBV19	CASRRQGWDQPQHF
TRBJ1-5	TRBV6-5	CASSYTSGAGYPQHF
TRBJ2-3	TRBV5-6	CASSFNSGGTDTQYF
TRBJ1-6	TRBV3-1/TRBV3-2	CASSPHRDSPLHF
TRBJ1-4	TRBV6-6	CASSGVDEKLFF
TRBJ1-5	TRBV29-1	CSVEEKRGQPQHF
TRBJ1-5	TRBV10-3	CAISGANQPQHF
TRBJ2-1	TRBV10-3	CAISRDSVNEQFF
TRBJ2-6	TRBV9	CASSVAGRGLTSGANVLTF
TRBJ1-5	TRBV18	CASSPSGARQPQHF
TRBJ2-3	TRBV6-2/TRBV6-3	CASSYPPGLAGAPPFTDTQYF
TRBJ1-2	TRBV5-8	CASSLAQGGPYGYTF
TRBJ2-5	TRBV5-1	CASSLDSARAQYF
TRBJ2-1	TRBV19	CASSTSARGGRSHLNEQFF
TRBJ2-3	TRBV5-1	CASSLTGEITQYF
TRBJ2-3	TRBV5-1	CASSWQLAGGTDTQYF
TRBJ1-1	TRBV6-5	CASSYQGVDEAFF
TRBJ2-4	TRBV4-3	CASSQDVAGGPSNIQYF
TRBJ1-5	TRBV24-1	CATSGGALVIVFFKGQLNQPQHF
TRBJ1-6	TRBV10-3	CAISDRQGNSPLHF
TRBJ1-2	TRBV2	CASTPLAGEGYTF
TRBJ2-2	TRBV7-3	CASSPLAGGGELFF
TRBJ1-5	TRBV12-3/TRBV12-4	CASSPDWHQPQHF
TRBJ1-2	TRBV25-1	CASSTGVDYGYTF
TRBJ2-2	TRBV6-5	CASTDRIGELFF
TRBJ2-1	TRBV7-9	CASSQRTSGYNEQFF
TRBJ1-5	TRBV2	CASRPGISYSNQPQHF
TRBJ1-4	TRBV18	CASSPDGSNEKLFF
TRBJ1-5	TRBV6-5	CASRRDRAYQPQHF
TRBJ2-6	TRBV6-5	CATRGGSGANVLTF
TRBJ2-3	TRBV5-1	CASSPGTADTQYF
TRBJ2-5	TRBV3-1/TRBV3-2	CASSDWASETQYF
TRBJ2-2	TRBV9	CASSARGQGGTGELFF
TRBJ1-1	TRBV2	CASFLTGFSEAFF
TRBJ2-5	TRBV3-1/TRBV3-2	CASSHRDRGPPIDF
TRBJ2-5	TRBV19	CASRPRGGETQYF
TRBJ1-5	TRBV2	CASSLQGDQPQHF
TRBJ2-5	TRBV5-6	CASSWNRGWETQYF
TRBJ1-2	TRBV20-1	CSASRQGGYGYTF
TRBJ2-5	TRBV7-3	CASSLTASGGDRAQYF
TRBJ1-4	TRBV18	CASSELPGPGEKLFF
TRBJ2-2	TRBV19	CASSRDTTGELFF
TRBJ2-3	TRBV5-1	CASSLIPTDTQYF
TRBJ1-1	TRBV5-4	CASSPRQGASTEAFF
TRBJ1-3	TRBV5-1	CASSSFSGSGNTIYF
TRBJ1-5	TRBV19	CASSIEGSNQPQHF
TRBJ1-1	TRBV9	CASSVVSGVMGTEAFF
TRBJ1-2	TRBV29-1	CSGYRESGYGYTF
TRBJ1-6	TRBV6-5	CASSYAGAYNSPLHF
TRBJ1-1	TRBV7-3	CASSLTGETEAFF
TRBJ2-3	TRBV4-3	CASSQRASGGYTDTQYF
TRBJ2-5	TRBV18	CASSPRPPETQYF
TRBJ1-1	TRBV6-4	CASRKGTNTEAFF
TRBJ1-4	TRBV4-2	CASSQAGGTNEKLFF
TRBJ1-1	TRBV12-3/TRBV12-4	CASSRSGTKAFF
TRBJ1-5	TRBV18	CASSLGSNQPQHF
TRBJ2-1	TRBV24-1	CATSEPGTRYNEQFF
TRBJ1-5	TRBV5-8	CASSLKPYSNQPQHF
TRBJ1-5	TRBV19	CASSIAGGNQPQHF